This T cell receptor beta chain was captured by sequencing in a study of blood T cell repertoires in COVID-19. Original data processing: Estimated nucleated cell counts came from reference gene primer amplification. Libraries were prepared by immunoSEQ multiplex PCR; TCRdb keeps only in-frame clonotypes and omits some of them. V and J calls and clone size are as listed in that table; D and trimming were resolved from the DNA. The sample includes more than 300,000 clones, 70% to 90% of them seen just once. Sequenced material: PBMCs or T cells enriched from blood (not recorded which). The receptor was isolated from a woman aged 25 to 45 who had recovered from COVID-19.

The CDR3: CASSLEGRASTDTQYF. The CDR3 DNA follows: TGCGCCAGCAGCTTGGAGGGCAGGGCTAGCACAGATACGCAGTATTTT. The chain employs TRBV5-1 and TRBJ2-3; perhaps TRBD1 as D (5 bases). CDR3 size: 16 residues. Per germline, CDR1 SGHRS and CDR2 YFSETQ. Trimming shortened V by 0 bases and J by 0 bases, and 11 bases separated the two germline ends.